Listed below are T cell receptor beta chains from one sample, sequenced in a study of T cell responses to AZD1222 COVID-19 vaccine. Produced via immunoSEQ multiplex PCR; TCRdb's table is partial and in-frame only. There are about 100,000 clones in the sample; roughly 86% occur only once, and 4.2% lies in the top ten. Sequencing used peripheral blood, obtained on day 0 of MenACWY control vaccination. Receptors originate from an adult in good health. The conserved cysteine and the conserved F or W are not part of the CDR3 here. Not every row has a clone size; where given, it reads once, few, many or a size class.

j_call clone_size v_call cdr3_length cdr3_aa
TRBJ1-1 NA TRBV12-3/TRBV12-4 10 ASTFLNTEAF
TRBJ2-3 NA TRBV20-1 14 SASKLGQLSTDTQY
TRBJ1-6 NA TRBV7-9 15 ASSLIPGTGDNSPLH
TRBJ1-1 few TRBV19 11 ASSESEGTEAF
TRBJ1-2 NA TRBV5-4 13 ASSLDPGGTYGYT
TRBJ1-1 NA TRBV4-1 15 ASRYVGGRPMNTEAF
TRBJ2-1 NA TRBV19 13 ASSAGTGWDNEQF
TRBJ1-4 NA TRBV7-9 12 ASSLEGGNEKLF
TRBJ2-1 NA TRBV11-3 13 ASSLGTGVLNEQF
TRBJ2-7 few TRBV7-6 14 ASSLALRQGTYEQY
TRBJ2-1 NA TRBV19 11 ASSIFPYNEQF
TRBJ1-2 NA TRBV2 12 ASTPSPGIDGYT
TRBJ1-4 few TRBV7-9 16 ASSPEVGRDLNNEKLF
TRBJ1-2 NA TRBV5-6 12 ASSLPRQSYGYT
TRBJ2-7 NA TRBV2 12 ASSEGQLTYEQY